The source of this TCR beta chain is a study of blood T cells in healthy people across ages. Overall study findings and caveats: In long-lived donors, naive CD4+ cell counts and diversity exceeded those of aged donors. Age advanced and TCR beta diversity per million T cells fell, roughly linearly.

Primed by a sample-barcoded 5' primer and a J-beta primer mix, a second PCR proceeded for roughly 7 to 11 cycles. TCRdb independently ran MiXCR on the 5' RACE reads; one entry per CDR3 protein. The sample lists around 1,500,000 distinct CDR3 sequences, 28% occurring once. Per the germline V gene, CDR1 is SGHTA and CDR2 is FQGNSA. The CDR3 sequence is 16 residues long. Trimming cost V 3 bases and J 6 bases; bases outside gene matches: 8. This clonotype was seen only a few times. The antigen remains undetermined. Collection of roughly 9.8 milliliters of peripheral blood was performed for each donor. The sequence came from a woman in her twenties or thirties in good health. The sample consisted of blood. This chain uses TRBV7-2 with TRBJ2-3, with 11 nucleotides matching TRBD2. CDR3 nucleotides: TGTGCCAGCAGCTTTCGTAGCGGGGGGGCCTTCGATACGCAGTATTTT. Translated, it gives CASSFRSGGAFDTQYF.